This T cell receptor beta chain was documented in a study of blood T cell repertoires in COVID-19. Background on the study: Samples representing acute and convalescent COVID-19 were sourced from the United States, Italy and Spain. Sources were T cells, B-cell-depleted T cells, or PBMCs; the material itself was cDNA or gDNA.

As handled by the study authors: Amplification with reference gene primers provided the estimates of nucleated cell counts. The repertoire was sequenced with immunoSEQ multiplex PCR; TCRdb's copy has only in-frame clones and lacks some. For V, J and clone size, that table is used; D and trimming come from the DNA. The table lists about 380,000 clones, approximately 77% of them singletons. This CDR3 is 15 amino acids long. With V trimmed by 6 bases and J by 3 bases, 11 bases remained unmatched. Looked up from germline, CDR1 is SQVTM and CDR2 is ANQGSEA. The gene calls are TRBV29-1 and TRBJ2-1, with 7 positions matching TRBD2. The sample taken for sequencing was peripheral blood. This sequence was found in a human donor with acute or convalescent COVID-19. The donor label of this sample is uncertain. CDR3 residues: CSVPIRGRGYNEQFF. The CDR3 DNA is TGCAGCGTCCCTATTCGCGGGAGAGGCTACAATGAGCAGTTCTTC.